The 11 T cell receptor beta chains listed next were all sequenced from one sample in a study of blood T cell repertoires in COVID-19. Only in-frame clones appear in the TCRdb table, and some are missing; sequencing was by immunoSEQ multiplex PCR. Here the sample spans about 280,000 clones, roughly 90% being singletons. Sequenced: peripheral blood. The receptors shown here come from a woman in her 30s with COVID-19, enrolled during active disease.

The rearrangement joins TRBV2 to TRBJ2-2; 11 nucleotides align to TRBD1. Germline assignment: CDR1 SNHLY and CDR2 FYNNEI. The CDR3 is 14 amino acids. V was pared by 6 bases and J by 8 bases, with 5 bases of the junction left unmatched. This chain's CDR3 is CASSGQGATGELFF. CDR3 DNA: TGTGCCAGCAGCGGACAGGGGGCAACAGGGGAGCTGTTTTTT.

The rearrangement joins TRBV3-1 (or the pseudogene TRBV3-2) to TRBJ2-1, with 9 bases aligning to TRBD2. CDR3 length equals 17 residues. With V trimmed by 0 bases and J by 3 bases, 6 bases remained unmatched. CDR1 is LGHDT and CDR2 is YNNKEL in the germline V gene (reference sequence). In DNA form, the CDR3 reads TGTGCCAGCAGCCAAGAAGCGGGGACTAGCTACTACAATGAGCAGTTCTTC. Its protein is CASSQEAGTSYYNEQFF.

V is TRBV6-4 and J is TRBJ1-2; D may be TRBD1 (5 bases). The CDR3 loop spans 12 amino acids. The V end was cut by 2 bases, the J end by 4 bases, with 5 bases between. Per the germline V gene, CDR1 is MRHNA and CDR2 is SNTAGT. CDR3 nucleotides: TGTGCCAGCAGTGACAGGGGCTATGGCTACACCTTC. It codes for CASSDRGYGYTF.

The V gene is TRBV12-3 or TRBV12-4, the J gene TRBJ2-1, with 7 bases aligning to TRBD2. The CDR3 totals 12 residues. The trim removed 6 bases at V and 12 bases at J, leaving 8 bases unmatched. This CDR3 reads CASSRGLGWQFF. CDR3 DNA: TGTGCCAGCAGCCGCGGACTAGGCTGGCAGTTCTTC.

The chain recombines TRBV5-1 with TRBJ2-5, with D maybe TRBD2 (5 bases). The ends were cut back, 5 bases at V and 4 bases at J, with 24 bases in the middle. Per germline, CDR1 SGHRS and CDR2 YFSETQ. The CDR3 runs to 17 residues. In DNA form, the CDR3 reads TGCGCCAGCAGGTTTGATCAGTGGGAGTCTTGGGGAGAGACCCAGTACTTC. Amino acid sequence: CASRFDQWESWGETQYF. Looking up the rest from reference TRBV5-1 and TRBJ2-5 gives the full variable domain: KAGVTQTPRYLIKTRGQQVTLSCSPISGHRSVSWYQQTPGQGLQFLFEYFSETQRNKGNFPGRFSGRQFSNSRSEMNVSTLELGDSALYLCASRFDQWESWGETQYFGPGTRLLVL.

CDR3 sequence: CASSLAGFGMNTEAFF. The CDR3 coding sequence is TGCGCCAGCAGCTTGGCGGGATTCGGCATGAACACTGAAGCTTTCTTT. This chain joins TRBV5-1 and TRBJ1-1; D call uncertain. The germline V gene has CDR1 SGHRS and CDR2 YFSETQ. V lost 0 bases and J lost 0, with 12 bases in between. The CDR3 runs 16 residues.

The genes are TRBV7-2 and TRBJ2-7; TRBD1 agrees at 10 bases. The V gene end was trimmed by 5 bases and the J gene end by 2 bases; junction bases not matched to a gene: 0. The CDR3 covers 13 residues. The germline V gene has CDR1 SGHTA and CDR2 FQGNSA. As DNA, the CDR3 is TGTGCCAGCAGCGGACAGGGGGCCTACGAGCAGTACTTC. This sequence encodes CASSGQGAYEQYF.

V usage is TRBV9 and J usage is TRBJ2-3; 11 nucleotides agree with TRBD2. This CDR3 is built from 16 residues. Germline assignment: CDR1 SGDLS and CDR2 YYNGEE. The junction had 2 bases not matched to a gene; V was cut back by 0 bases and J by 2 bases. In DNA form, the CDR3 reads TGTGCCAGCAGCGTAGGGACTAGCGGGTTCACAGATACGCAGTATTTT. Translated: CASSVGTSGFTDTQYF.

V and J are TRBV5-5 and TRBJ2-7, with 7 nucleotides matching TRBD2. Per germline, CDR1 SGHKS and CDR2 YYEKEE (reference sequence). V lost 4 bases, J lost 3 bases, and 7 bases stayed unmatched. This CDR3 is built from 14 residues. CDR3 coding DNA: TGTGCCAGCAGCAGGGACTACCCACTCTACGAGCAGTACTTC. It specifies CASSRDYPLYEQYF.

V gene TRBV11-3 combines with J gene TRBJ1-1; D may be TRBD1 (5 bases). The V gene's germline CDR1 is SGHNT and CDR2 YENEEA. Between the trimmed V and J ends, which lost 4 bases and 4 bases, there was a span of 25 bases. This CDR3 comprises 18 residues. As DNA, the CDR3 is TGTGCCAGCAGCTCCCCCCTCCTAGGGTCAGGGCGAGTCACTGAAGCTTTCTTT. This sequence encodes CASSSPLLGSGRVTEAFF.

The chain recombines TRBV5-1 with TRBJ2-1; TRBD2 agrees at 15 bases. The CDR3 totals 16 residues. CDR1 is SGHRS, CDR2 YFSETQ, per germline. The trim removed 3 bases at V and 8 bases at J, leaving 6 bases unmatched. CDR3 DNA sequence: TGCGCCAGCAGCTCGGGACTAGCGGGAGGCCCAGATGAGCAGTTCTTC. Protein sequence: CASSSGLAGGPDEQFF.